These 28 T cell receptor beta chains share one sample of origin, sequenced in a study of blood T cell repertoires in COVID-19. Data came from immunoSEQ multiplex PCR; TCRdb stores just in-frame clones and leaves some out. In the table there are about 80,000 clones, 70% to 80% of which are singletons. Sequencing was performed on peripheral blood. The receptors shown here come from a man aged 65 to 79 with active or convalescent COVID-19.

The chain uses TRBV3-1 (or the pseudogene TRBV3-2) and TRBJ2-5; 9 bases agree with TRBD2. The length of the CDR3 is 18 residues. The junction had 14 bases not matched to a gene; V was cut back by 0 bases and J by 6 bases. Per germline, CDR1 LGHDT and CDR2 YNNKEL (reference sequence). In DNA form, the CDR3 reads TGTGCCAGCAGCCAAGAGGCCGGCGGGGGGGCCGAGCGGAAGACCCAGTACTTC. Translation: CASSQEAGGGAERKTQYF.

This chain joins TRBV28 and TRBJ2-1, with 7 bases that match TRBD2. In germline, CDR1 is MDHEN, CDR2 SYDVKM. CDR3 length: 14 residues. V was clipped by 6 bases and J by 7 bases; unmatched bases: 9. In DNA form, the CDR3 reads TGTGCCAGCAGAACCGAGAATAGCGGGAATGAGCAGTTCTTC. Its translation: CASRTENSGNEQFF.

This sequence joins TRBV29-1 and TRBJ1-3; maybe TRBD1 (5 bases). The ends were cut back, 7 bases at V and 0 bases at J, with 16 bases in the middle. Germline V gene lookup returns CDR1 SQVTM and CDR2 ANQGSEA. This CDR3 has 15 amino acids. DNA of the CDR3: TGCAGCGCAACGGAGGGGTTTCCCTCTGGAAACACCATATATTTT. As protein: CSATEGFPSGNTIYF.

The chain is built from TRBV7-3 and TRBJ2-7; D is unclear. V shed 0 bases and J shed 5 bases, with 5 bases lying between them. Germline CDR1 and CDR2: SGHTA and FQGTGA. The length of the CDR3 is 12 residues. The DNA of the CDR3 is TGTGCCAGCAGCTTAACACAGAACGAGCAGTACTTC. Protein sequence: CASSLTQNEQYF.

CDR3 sequence reads: CASSPGTKDTQYF. As DNA, the CDR3 is TGTGCCAGCAGCCCCGGGACTAAGGATACGCAGTATTTT. The V gene is TRBV7-6, the J gene TRBJ2-3; TRBD2 matches 7 bases. Germline CDR1 SGHVS, CDR2 FNYEAQ. Germline trimming cut 5 bases from V and 6 bases from J; bases unmatched to any gene: 5. This CDR3 is 13 amino acids long.

This clone was detected only a few times. The chain couples TRBV14 to TRBJ2-4, with TRBD1 matching over 9 bases. The germline gives CDR1 SGHDN, CDR2 FVKESK. The CDR3 has 16 amino acids. Trimming at V came to 4 bases and at J to 2 bases, leaving 6 bases not matched to a gene. The CDR3 nucleotides are TGTGCCAGCAGCCGATGGACAGGGGTAACCAAAAACATTCAGTACTTC. It encodes CASSRWTGVTKNIQYF.

The chain joins TRBV6-6 to TRBJ2-3, with D perhaps TRBD2 (6 bases). Germline lookup yields CDR1 MNHNY and CDR2 SVGAGI (reference sequence). The CDR3 is 12 residues long. The ends were cut back, 8 bases at V and 2 bases at J, with 8 bases in the middle. CDR3 nucleotide sequence: TGTGCCAGCGGGGACTTCACAGATACGCAGTATTTT. This sequence encodes CASGDFTDTQYF.

The chain couples TRBV3-1 (or the pseudogene TRBV3-2) to TRBJ2-3, with D maybe TRBD1 (9 bases). Germline assignment: CDR1 LGHDT and CDR2 YNNKEL (reference sequence). This CDR3 is built from 15 residues. V gave up 8 bases and J gave up 4 bases, with 19 bases separating them. In nucleotides, the CDR3 is TGTGCCAGCTCGGGGGGGACAGGGATCCCAGATACGCAGTATTTT. This codes for CASSGGTGIPDTQYF.

This clone has just a few counts. This chain joins TRBV2 and TRBJ2-1; the D is unclear. Deletions cut 6 bases from V and 0 bases from J, with 18 bases between. The germline V gene encodes CDR1 SNHLY and CDR2 FYNNEI. The CDR3 length is 17 residues. The CDR3 protein is CASRAPLGGNSYNEQFF. For the CDR3, the DNA is TGTGCCAGCAGGGCCCCCTTAGGCGGAAACTCCTACAATGAGCAGTTCTTC.

This clone was seen a single time. The rearrangement links TRBV6-2 or TRBV6-3 to TRBJ1-2, with D tentatively TRBD1 (5 bases). Trimming pared 5 bases from V and 7 bases from J, leaving 20 bases between. The CDR3 length is 15 residues. Germline V gene data show CDR1 as MNHEY and CDR2 as SVGEGT. Here the CDR3 DNA reads TGTGCCAGCAGTCGGGACGTGAGGGACTTTAGTGGCTACACCTTC. The encoded protein is CASSRDVRDFSGYTF.

This clone has more than one count but fewer than ten. The V and J genes are TRBV29-1 and TRBJ2-1; 10 positions match TRBD2. This CDR3 is 13 amino acids long. The germline gives CDR1 SQVTM, CDR2 ANQGSEA. Trimming cost V 3 bases and J 10 bases; bases outside gene matches: 6. Written as DNA, the CDR3 is TGCAGCGTTGATTTAGCGGGGGGCCGGGAGCAGTTCTTC. Translating gives CSVDLAGGREQFF.

V is TRBV7-3 and J is TRBJ1-1; D gene ambiguous. This CDR3 has 14 amino acids. Trimming left V 6 bases short and J 1 base short, with 12 bases between. The V gene's germline CDR1 is SGHTA and CDR2 FQGTGA. The CDR3 DNA reads TGTGCCAGCAGTCCAGGATCTGAGAACACTGAAGCTTTCTTT. Protein sequence: CASSPGSENTEAFF.

This chain connects TRBV9 to TRBJ2-7; 8 bases agree with TRBD1. CDR1 is SGDLS, CDR2 YYNGEE, per germline. The CDR3 is 15 residues long. With V trimmed by 1 base and J by 5 bases, 8 bases remained unmatched. This chain's CDR3 is CASSVLPGQEDEQYF. Here the CDR3 DNA reads TGTGCCAGCAGCGTACTTCCGGGACAGGAAGACGAGCAGTACTTC.

The genes are TRBV5-4 and TRBJ2-5; no firm D call. Per the germline V gene, CDR1 is SGHNT and CDR2 is YYREEE (reference sequence). Trimming cost V 6 bases and J 4 bases, with 7 bases left between them. The CDR3 is made up of 11 amino acids. CDR3 DNA sequence: TGTGCCAGCATCTCGCGAGAGACCCAGTACTTC. It yields the protein CASISRETQYF.

J is TRBJ1-3 and V is TRBV19; D possibly corresponds to TRBD1 (5 bases). V was cut by 2 bases and J by 0 bases, with 14 bases left in between. The germline CDR1 and CDR2 sequences are LNHDA and SQIVND (reference sequence). This CDR3 comprises 17 residues. For the CDR3, the DNA is TGTGCCAGTAGTATATGGGGCGGCTGGAGCTCTGGAAACACCATATATTTT. Its translation is CASSIWGGWSSGNTIYF. Together with reference TRBV19 and TRBJ1-3, the CDR3 gives the full variable domain: DGGITQSPKYLFRKEGQNVTLSCEQNLNHDAMYWYRQDPGQGLRLIYYSQIVNDFQKGDIAEGYSVSREKKESFPLTVTSAQKNPTAFYLCASSIWGGWSSGNTIYFGEGSWLTVV.

The rearrangement uses TRBV28 and TRBJ2-3; 10 bases are shared with TRBD2. J was trimmed by 3 bases and V by 3 bases; bases with no gene match: 6. CDR3 length: 16 amino acids. Per the germline V gene, CDR1 is MDHEN and CDR2 is SYDVKM. CDR3 loop: CASSLWTSGVTDTQYF. Written as DNA, the CDR3 is TGTGCCAGCAGTTTGTGGACTAGCGGTGTGACAGATACGCAGTATTTT.

This sequence joins TRBV5-1 and TRBJ2-4, with D perhaps TRBD1 (6 bases). From germline, CDR1 is SGHRS and CDR2 YFSETQ. V lost 3 bases to trimming and J lost 7 bases, with 20 bases between them. The CDR3 spans 16 residues. The CDR3 sequence: CASSWGTLPQGNIQYF. The DNA for the CDR3 is TGCGCCAGCAGCTGGGGGACACTCCCGCAAGGGAACATTCAGTACTTC.

There are a few counts of this clone. The chain carries TRBV2 and TRBJ1-2; possibly TRBD1 for D (6 bases). Germline loops: CDR1 SNHLY, CDR2 FYNNEI. CDR3 size: 15 residues. V was shortened by 9 bases and J by 4 bases, with 21 bases between the two germline ends. CDR3 region: CASMAGAFPSYGYTF. The CDR3 nucleotides read TGTGCCAGTATGGCGGGGGCCTTCCCTTCCTATGGCTACACCTTC.

The gene calls are TRBV6-5 and TRBJ2-1; tentative D call: TRBD2 (6 bases). Trimming took off 6 bases at V and 9 bases at J, with 12 bases between the two ends. The length of the CDR3 is 12 residues. Per the germline V gene, CDR1 is MNHEY and CDR2 is SVGAGI. CDR3 nucleotide sequence: TGTGCCAGCAGGACTAGGGGTACTGAGCAGTTCTTC. Protein sequence: CASRTRGTEQFF.

This CDR3 is CASSLTQRATEAFF. The CDR3, as DNA: TGTGCCAGCAGCTTGACTCAGCGGGCAACTGAAGCTTTCTTT. The chain is built from TRBV11-2 and TRBJ1-1, with D unresolved. The ends were cut back, 3 bases at V and 5 bases at J, with 13 bases in the middle. Germline CDR1 and CDR2: SGHAT and FQNNGV. The length of the CDR3 is 14 residues. Using reference TRBV11-2 and TRBJ1-1 for the parts outside the CDR3, the full variable domain is EAGVAQSPRYKIIEKRQSVAFWCNPISGHATLYWYQQILGQGPKLLIQFQNNGVVDDSQLPKDRFSAERLKGVDSTLKIQPAKLEDSAVYLCASSLTQRATEAFFGQGTRLTVV.

V gene TRBV7-9 combines with J gene TRBJ1-2; D remains unclear. Trimming removed 4 bases from V and 0 bases from J, with 6 bases in between. The CDR3 loop spans 13 amino acids. The germline V gene has CDR1 SEHNR and CDR2 FQNEAQ (reference sequence). The CDR3 region has the DNA TGTGCCAGCAGCTCCGGGGCTAACTATGGCTACACCTTC. It encodes CASSSGANYGYTF.

J is TRBJ2-7 and V is TRBV6-2 or TRBV6-3; a weak D match, TRBD2 (6 bases). Trimming pared 6 bases from V and 3 bases from J, leaving 15 bases between. In germline, CDR1 is MNHEY, CDR2 SVGEGT. The CDR3 sequence is 14 residues long. The CDR3 DNA is TGTGCCAGCAGCGACGTCGGGGGAATCTACGAGCAGTACTTC. This gives the protein CASSDVGGIYEQYF.

V is TRBV19 and J is TRBJ1-5; maybe TRBD1 (5 bases). The CDR3 sequence is 11 residues long. Per germline, CDR1 LNHDA and CDR2 SQIVND (reference sequence). The CDR3 here is CVPEGLEPQHF. In DNA form, the CDR3 reads TGTGTACCGGAGGGGCTGGAGCCCCAGCATTTT.

This clone was counted only a few times. V gene TRBV2 combines with J gene TRBJ1-1, with 9 bases lining up with TRBD1. CDR1 SNHLY and CDR2 FYNNEI come from the germline V gene. The CDR3 totals 14 residues. V was clipped by 0 bases and J by 8 bases; unmatched bases: 4. The CDR3 sequence is CASSEALGTGEAFF. CDR3 nucleotide sequence: TGTGCCAGCAGTGAAGCGCTAGGGACAGGGGAAGCTTTCTTT.

The chain links TRBV28 to TRBJ2-4, with D possibly being TRBD1 (5 bases). The V gene's germline CDR1 is MDHEN and CDR2 SYDVKM. With 3 bases removed from V and 9 bases from J, the gap between germline ends came to 15 bases. The CDR3 totals 14 residues. The CDR3: CASSFVQGSSIQYF. The CDR3, as DNA: TGTGCCAGCAGTTTTGTCCAGGGTTCTAGCATTCAGTACTTC.

This clone was counted between two and nine times. In DNA, the CDR3 is TGTGCCAGCAGCCAAGAAGACAGGGAGATCTATGGCTACACCTTC. It is translated as CASSQEDREIYGYTF. This sequence joins TRBV4-2 and TRBJ1-2; 7 positions match TRBD1. The CDR3 consists of 15 residues. Germline CDR1 and CDR2: LGHNA and YNFKEQ. V lost 0 bases and J lost 4; bases outside the gene matches: 5.

CDR3 in DNA: TGTGCCAGCAGCAACGGAGGACAGGGGGTCCGCGAGCAGTACTTC. It specifies CASSNGGQGVREQYF. The chain carries TRBV27 and TRBJ2-7, with 10 nucleotides matching TRBD1. The V gene end was trimmed by 6 bases and the J gene end by 6 bases; junction bases not matched to a gene: 11. The CDR3 has 15 amino acids. Germline V gives CDR1 MNHEY, CDR2 SMNVEV (reference sequence).

CDR3 coding DNA: TGTGCCAGCAGCGCGACAGGTCTTAGTTATTCACCCCTCCACTTT. It specifies CASSATGLSYSPLHF. This chain joins TRBV7-2 and TRBJ1-6; a possible D gene is TRBD1 (6 bases). Germline CDR1 reads SGHTA; CDR2 reads FQGNSA. Trimming removed 5 bases from V and 8 bases from J, with 16 bases in between. CDR3 length: 15 amino acids. The variable domain in full, with the rest retrieved from reference TRBV7-2 and TRBJ1-6, is GAGVSQSPSNKVTEKGKDVELRCDPISGHTALYWYRQSLGQGLEFLIYFQGNSAPDKSGLPSDRFSAERTGGSVSTLTIQRTQQEDSAVYLCASSATGLSYSPLHFGNGTRLTVT.